These T cell receptor beta chains were read from a single sample in a study of blood T cell repertoires in COVID-19. Only in-frame clones appear in the TCRdb table, and some are missing; sequencing was by immunoSEQ multiplex PCR. The sample records around 52,000 clones, about four fifths being singletons. Sequenced sample: peripheral blood. The receptors were gathered from a woman older than 75 with acute or convalescent COVID-19. CDR3s include the opening cysteine and the closing phenylalanine or tryptophan. A D gene is named only where the DNA matches it firmly. Clone size is given for some rows only: seen once, a few or many times, or a class if the clone is expanded.

j_gene | d_gene | abundance | v_gene | len | CDR3nt | CDR3aa
TRBJ2-1 | . | . | TRBV11-2 | 15 | TGTGCCAGCAGCTTAGGTAGTTTACCCCCCAATGAGCAGTTCTTC | CASSLGSLPPNEQFF
TRBJ1-2 | TRBD1 | . | TRBV29-1 | 13 | TGCAGCGTGAGACAGGGGGCAAGCTATGGCTACACCTTC | CSVRQGASYGYTF
TRBJ2-2 | TRBD2 | . | TRBV19 | 16 | TGTGCCAGTAGTAGCGGGAGGGACTCGTCCACCGGGGAGCTGTTTTTT | CASSSGRDSSTGELFF
TRBJ1-6 | . | . | TRBV27 | 14 | TGTGCCAGCAGTTTGCATGGGCCCAATTCACCCCTCCACTTT | CASSLHGPNSPLHF
TRBJ2-1 | . | . | TRBV11-2 | 13 | TGTGCCAGCAGCCCGCTTCGGTACAATGAGCAGTTCTTC | CASSPLRYNEQFF
TRBJ2-3 | . | . | TRBV5-6 | 13 | TGTGCCAGCAGCTTGGGGATCGGGGATACGCAGTATTTT | CASSLGIGDTQYF
TRBJ2-2 | TRBD2 | . | TRBV6-5 | 15 | TGTGCCAGCAGTTACTCGACTAGCGGGATCGGGGAGCTGTTTTTT | CASSYSTSGIGELFF
TRBJ1-2 | TRBD1 | . | TRBV28 | 14 | TGTGCCAGCAATACAGGGGGGCGTGACTATGGCTACACCTTC | CASNTGGRDYGYTF
TRBJ2-5 | . | once | TRBV18 | 16 | TGTGCCACCACCCAGCAGGGGGGTACGGGTCGTGAGACCCAGTACTTC | CATTQQGGTGRETQYF
TRBJ2-3 | . | . | TRBV14 | 13 | TGTGCCAGCAGCCATGCGGCCACAGATACGCAGTATTTT | CASSHAATDTQYF
TRBJ2-7 | TRBD1 | . | TRBV10-2 | 15 | TGCGCCAGCAGGCCGGGACAGGGGGCTTACTACGAGCAGTACTTC | CASRPGQGAYYEQYF
TRBJ2-7 | TRBD2 | . | TRBV11-2 | 16 | TGTGCCAGCAGCTTAGGGCGTAGCGGGTTCTCCTACGAGCAGTACTTC | CASSLGRSGFSYEQYF